The 4 T cell receptor beta chains below all came from one sample that was sequenced in a study of technical replicates of blood from a few donors. Only in-frame clones appear in the TCRdb table, and some are missing; sequencing was by immunoSEQ multiplex PCR. The profile shows around 80,000 clones, roughly 98% of them singletons. The sample consisted of T cells isolated from PBMCs. These receptors were taken from a human donor in good health.

This chain joins TRBV5-4 and TRBJ1-5; D is ambiguous. The V gene's germline CDR1 is SGHNT and CDR2 YYREEE (reference sequence). The CDR3 covers 15 residues. The V end lost 0 bases, the J end lost 6 bases, and 13 bases lay between the germline ends. The CDR3 sequence is CASSLDQAQVQPQHF. The CDR3 DNA follows: TGTGCCAGCAGCTTGGACCAAGCCCAGGTTCAGCCCCAGCATTTT.

This clone appeared once. The chain recombines TRBV11-2 with TRBJ2-3; TRBD1 is a possible D gene (6 bases). CDR3 size: 16 residues. V lost 2 bases and J 1 base, leaving 13 bases between the germline ends. Germline V CDR1 and CDR2: SGHAT, FQNNGV. The CDR3 reads CASSLYGAGGTDTQYF. The CDR3 coding sequence is TGTGCCAGCAGCTTATATGGGGCAGGGGGCACAGATACGCAGTATTTT.

This clone was detected once. The chain recombines TRBV14 with TRBJ1-4; perhaps TRBD1 as D (5 bases). CDR1 is SGHDN and CDR2 is FVKESK in the germline V gene. This CDR3 contains 15 residues. V lost 4 bases, J lost 6 bases, and 15 bases lay in between. The CDR3 loop is CASSPYRTIDEKLFF. DNA of the CDR3: TGTGCCAGCAGCCCCTACAGGACGATAGATGAAAAACTGTTTTTT.

V is TRBV28 and J is TRBJ2-1, with TRBD2 as a possible D gene (6 bases). This CDR3 is 15 amino acids long. Germline V gene data show CDR1 as MDHEN and CDR2 as SYDVKM. Trimming removed 6 bases at V and 2 bases at J, with 14 bases between. In nucleotides, the CDR3 is TGTGCCAGCAGCCCCGCCGGGGAGGCCTACAATGAGCAGTTCTTC. Translated, it gives CASSPAGEAYNEQFF.